Each of the 12 T cell receptor beta chains below was sequenced from the same sample in a study of blood T cell repertoires in COVID-19. The table came from immunoSEQ multiplex PCR; TCRdb's copy has only in-frame clones and leaves some out. The sample has about 320,000 clones; about 85% are singletons. Specimen: PBMCs or T cells enriched from blood (not recorded which). Receptors were obtained from a woman in her 30s who had been exposed to COVID-19.

The CDR3 DNA reads TGTGCTACCATCCACCTCGAACAGGGGGCAGGTCAGCCCCAGCATTTT. Translation: CATIHLEQGAGQPQHF. The chain couples TRBV28 to TRBJ1-5; 9 bases map to TRBD1. Germline lookup yields CDR1 MDHEN and CDR2 SYDVKM. This CDR3 comprises 16 residues.

The V call is TRBV4-3, the J call TRBJ2-7; 8 bases align to TRBD1. The CDR3 spans 13 residues. The germline V gene encodes CDR1 LGHNA and CDR2 YSLEER. The V segment lost 3 bases and the J segment 5 bases; nucleotides outside the gene matches: 3. CDR3 protein: CASSHNRGDEQYF. CDR3 bases: TGCGCCAGCAGCCATAACAGGGGGGACGAGCAGTACTTC.

The chain has TRBV5-1 and TRBJ2-7; no clear D. Germline assignment: CDR1 SGHRS and CDR2 YFSETQ. The V end was cut by 1 base, the J end by 3 bases, with 14 bases between. CDR3 length equals 15 residues. CDR3 amino acids: CASSLKLRGDYEQYF. In DNA, the CDR3 is TGCGCCAGCAGCTTGAAGTTACGCGGAGACTACGAGCAGTACTTC.

The V call is TRBV2, the J call TRBJ1-4, with a possible D match to TRBD1 (6 bases). This CDR3 is built from 12 residues. V was shortened by 7 bases and J by 8 bases, with 11 bases between the two germline ends. The germline gives CDR1 SNHLY, CDR2 FYNNEI. The CDR3 reads CASTGEFEKLFF. Written as DNA, the CDR3 is TGTGCCAGCACAGGGGAATTCGAAAAACTGTTTTTT.

The V call is TRBV11-2, the J call TRBJ1-4; no firm D call. Per germline, CDR1 SGHAT and CDR2 FQNNGV. The ends were cut back, 3 bases at V and 7 bases at J, with 15 bases in the middle. This CDR3 contains 15 residues. CDR3 loop: CASSFSLGRSEKLFF. The DNA for the CDR3 is TGTGCCAGCAGCTTTTCATTGGGGAGAAGTGAAAAACTGTTTTTT.

This clone was observed a handful of times. This rearrangement joins TRBV27 to TRBJ2-7; 8 bases match TRBD2. Germline V CDR1 and CDR2: MNHEY, SMNVEV (reference sequence). CDR3 length: 14 residues. V lost 7 bases to trimming and J lost 7 bases; unmatched junction nucleotides: 12. The CDR3 here is CASMTSDTLGEQYF. The CDR3 DNA is TGTGCCAGCATGACTAGCGACACCTTAGGGGAGCAGTACTTC.

The chain is built from TRBV6-5 and TRBJ1-2; 7 nucleotides align to TRBD1. Germline CDR1 and CDR2: MNHEY and SVGAGI. CDR3 length: 12 residues. J lost 4 bases, V lost 10 bases, and 6 bases had no gene match. The CDR3 protein is CATRDRGYGYTF. The CDR3 region has the DNA TGTGCCACTAGGGACAGAGGCTATGGCTACACCTTC.

The CDR3 region is CASSYVANTEAFF. For the CDR3, the DNA is TGTGCCAGCAGTTACGTAGCGAACACTGAAGCTTTCTTT. The V call is TRBV6-2 or TRBV6-3, the J call TRBJ1-1; D uncertain. This CDR3 comprises 13 residues. Germline V gives CDR1 MNHEY, CDR2 SVGEGT. V shed 2 bases and J shed 1 base, with 5 bases lying between them.

The J gene is TRBJ2-1, the V gene TRBV7-8; 10 nucleotides line up with TRBD1. V lost 4 bases, J lost 7 bases, and 7 bases stayed unmatched. CDR3 length: 15 residues. The V gene's germline CDR1 is SGHVS and CDR2 FQNEAQ. For the CDR3, the DNA is TGTGCCAGCAGCTCCCGCGACAGGGGGCCAAATGAGCAGTTCTTC. Translating it yields CASSSRDRGPNEQFF.

This chain uses TRBV27 with TRBJ1-2; no clear D gene. The CDR3 is made up of 15 amino acids. CDR1 is MNHEY and CDR2 is SMNVEV in the germline V gene (reference sequence). Trimming stripped 2 bases from V and 0 bases from J, with 10 bases between. DNA for the CDR3: TGTGCCAGCAGTTTAAGTACGACAACTAACTATGGCTACACCTTC. This gives the protein CASSLSTTTNYGYTF.

This chain uses TRBV28 with TRBJ1-5; 9 bases agree with TRBD1. Germline CDR1 MDHEN, CDR2 SYDVKM. J gave up 2 bases and V 6 bases, and 14 bases lay outside the gene matches. The CDR3 covers 18 residues. CDR3 protein: CASREPGQGMGGNQPQHF. The CDR3, as DNA: TGTGCCAGCAGAGAACCGGGACAGGGTATGGGAGGCAATCAGCCCCAGCATTTT.

The chain carries TRBV19 and TRBJ2-7, with 7 bases lining up with TRBD2. The V gene end was trimmed by 4 bases and the J gene end by 0 bases; junction bases not matched to a gene: 9. Per the germline V gene, CDR1 is LNHDA and CDR2 is SQIVND (reference sequence). The CDR3 contains 16 residues. CDR3 loop: CASSKEASGSSYEQYF. As DNA, the CDR3 is TGTGCCAGTAGTAAAGAAGCTAGCGGAAGCTCCTACGAGCAGTACTTC.